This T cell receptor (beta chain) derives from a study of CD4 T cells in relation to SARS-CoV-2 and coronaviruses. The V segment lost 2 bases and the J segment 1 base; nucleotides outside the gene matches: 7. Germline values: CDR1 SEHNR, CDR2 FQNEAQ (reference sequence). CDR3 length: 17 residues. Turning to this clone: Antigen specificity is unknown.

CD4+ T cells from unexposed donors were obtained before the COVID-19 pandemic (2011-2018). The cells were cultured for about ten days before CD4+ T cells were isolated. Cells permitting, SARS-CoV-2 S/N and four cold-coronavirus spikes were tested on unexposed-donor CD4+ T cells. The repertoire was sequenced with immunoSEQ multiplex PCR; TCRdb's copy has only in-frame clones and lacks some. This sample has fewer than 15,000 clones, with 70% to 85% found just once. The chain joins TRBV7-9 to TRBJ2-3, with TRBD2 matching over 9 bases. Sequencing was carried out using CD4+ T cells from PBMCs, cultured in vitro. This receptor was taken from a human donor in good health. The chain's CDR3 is CASSLSRAGGRTDTQYF. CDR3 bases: TGTGCCAGCAGCTTATCGCGAGCGGGGGGTCGCACAGATACGCAGTATTTT.